The sequence of this T cell receptor beta chain was determined in a study of T-cell memory formation after mild COVID-19. Points from the study as a whole: That cross-reactive memory joined was suggested by some responding clones appearing in pre-infection memory. Clones that got smaller from day 15 to 85 had even CD4/CD8, while clones growing later tipped toward CD4+.

In germline, CDR1 is SGHTA, CDR2 FQGTGA. Trimming removed 0 bases at V and 7 bases at J, with 6 bases between. There are 12 residues in the CDR3. This clonotype was seen at least ten times. Its antigen is not known. TCRalpha and TCRbeta libraries used 5'RACE with constant-segment primers and UMIs. TCRdb re-derived calls from the 5' RACE reads in MiXCR, one entry per CDR3 protein. There are approximately 560,000 distinct CDR3 sequences in the sample; 17% occur only once, and about 7.5% lies in the top ten. This TCR came from an adult woman who had mild COVID-19 (a few samples of this study predate the infection). Cell type and time point are not known. Source material: PBMCs or a T cell subset sorted from them (not recorded which). J is TRBJ1-2 and V is TRBV7-3, with D unresolved. CDR3 amino acids: CASSLTGVGYTF. CDR3 bases: TGTGCCAGCAGCTTAACAGGTGTTGGCTACACCTTC.